This T cell receptor beta chain was identified in a study of T-cell memory formation after mild COVID-19. Study conclusions and caveats: Some responding clones appeared in pre-infection memory, suggesting cross-reactive memory joined.

This clonotype has a count of ten or more. Its cognate antigen is unknown. 5'RACE with constant-segment primers yielded barcoded, UMI-tagged TCR alpha and TCR beta cDNA libraries. Using its own MiXCR run on the 5' RACE reads, TCRdb lists one record per CDR3 protein. Of roughly 110,000 distinct CDR3 sequences in the sample, approximately 13% were seen once. This TCR came from an adult woman who had mild COVID-19 (a few samples of this study predate the infection). Cell type and time point are not known. Input material: PBMCs or a T cell subset sorted from them (not recorded which).

This CDR3 reads CASSYVGTVLTEAFF. The CDR3, as DNA: TGTGCCAGCAGTTACGTGGGGACAGTTCTCACTGAAGCTTTCTTT. The chain links TRBV6-2 or TRBV6-3 to TRBJ1-1; the match to TRBD1 covers 7 bases. The germline gives CDR1 MNHEY, CDR2 SVGEGT. The CDR3 has 15 residues. V was pared by 2 bases and J by 4 bases, with 7 bases of the junction left unmatched.